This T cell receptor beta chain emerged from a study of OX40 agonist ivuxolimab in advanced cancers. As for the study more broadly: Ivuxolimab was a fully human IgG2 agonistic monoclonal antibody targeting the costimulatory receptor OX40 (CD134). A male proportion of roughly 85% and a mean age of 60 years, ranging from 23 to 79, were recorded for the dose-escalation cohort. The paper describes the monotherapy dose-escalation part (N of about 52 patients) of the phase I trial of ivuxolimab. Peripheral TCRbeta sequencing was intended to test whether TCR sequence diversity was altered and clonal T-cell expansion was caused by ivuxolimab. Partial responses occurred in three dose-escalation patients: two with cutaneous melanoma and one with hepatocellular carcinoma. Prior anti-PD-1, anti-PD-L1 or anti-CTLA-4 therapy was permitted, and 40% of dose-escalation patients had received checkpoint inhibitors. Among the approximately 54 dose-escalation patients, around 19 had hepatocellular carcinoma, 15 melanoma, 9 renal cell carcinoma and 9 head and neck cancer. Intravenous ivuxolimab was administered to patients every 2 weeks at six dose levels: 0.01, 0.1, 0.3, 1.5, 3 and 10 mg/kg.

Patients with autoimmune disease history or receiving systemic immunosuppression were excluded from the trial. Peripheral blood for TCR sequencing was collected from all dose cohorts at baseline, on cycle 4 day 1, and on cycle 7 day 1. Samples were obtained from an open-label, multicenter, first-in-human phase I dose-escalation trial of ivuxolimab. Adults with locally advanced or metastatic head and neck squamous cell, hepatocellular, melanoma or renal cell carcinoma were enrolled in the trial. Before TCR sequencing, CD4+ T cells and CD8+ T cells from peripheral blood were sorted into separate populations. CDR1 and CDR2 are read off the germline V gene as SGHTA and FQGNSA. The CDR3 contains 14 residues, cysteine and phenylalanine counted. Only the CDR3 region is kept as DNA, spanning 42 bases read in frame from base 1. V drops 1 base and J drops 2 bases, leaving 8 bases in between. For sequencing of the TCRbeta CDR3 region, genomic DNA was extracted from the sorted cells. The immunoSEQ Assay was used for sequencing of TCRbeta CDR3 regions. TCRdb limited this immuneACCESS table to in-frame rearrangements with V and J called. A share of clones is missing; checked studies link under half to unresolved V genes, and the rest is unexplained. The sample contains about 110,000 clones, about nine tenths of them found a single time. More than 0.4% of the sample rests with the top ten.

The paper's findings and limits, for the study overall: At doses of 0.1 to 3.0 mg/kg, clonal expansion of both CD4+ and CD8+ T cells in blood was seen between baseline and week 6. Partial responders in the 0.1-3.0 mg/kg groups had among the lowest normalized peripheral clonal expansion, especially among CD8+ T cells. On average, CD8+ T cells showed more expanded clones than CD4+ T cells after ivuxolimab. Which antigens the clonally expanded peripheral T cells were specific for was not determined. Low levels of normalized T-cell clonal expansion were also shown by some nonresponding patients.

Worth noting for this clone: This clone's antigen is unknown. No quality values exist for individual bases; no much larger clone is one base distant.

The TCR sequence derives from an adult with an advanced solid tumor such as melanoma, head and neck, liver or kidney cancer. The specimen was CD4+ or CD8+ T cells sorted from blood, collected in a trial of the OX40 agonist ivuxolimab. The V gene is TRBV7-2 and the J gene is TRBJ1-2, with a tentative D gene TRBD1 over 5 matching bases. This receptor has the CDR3 CASSLGQGNYGYTF. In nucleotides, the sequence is TGTGCCAGCAGCTTAGGCCAGGGAAACTATGGCTACACCTTC.